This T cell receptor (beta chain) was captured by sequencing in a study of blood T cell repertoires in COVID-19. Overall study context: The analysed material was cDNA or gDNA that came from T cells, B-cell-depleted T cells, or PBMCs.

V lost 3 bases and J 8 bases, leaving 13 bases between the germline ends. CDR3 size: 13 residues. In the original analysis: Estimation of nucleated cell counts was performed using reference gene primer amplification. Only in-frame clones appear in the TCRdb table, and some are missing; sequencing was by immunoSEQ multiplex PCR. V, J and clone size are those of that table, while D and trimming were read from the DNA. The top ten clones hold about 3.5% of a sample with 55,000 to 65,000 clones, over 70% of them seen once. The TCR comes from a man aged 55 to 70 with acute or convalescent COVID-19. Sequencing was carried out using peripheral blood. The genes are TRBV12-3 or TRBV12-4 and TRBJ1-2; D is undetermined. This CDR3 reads CASSFSVAEGYTF. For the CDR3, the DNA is TGTGCCAGCAGTTTTAGTGTAGCGGAGGGCTACACCTTC.